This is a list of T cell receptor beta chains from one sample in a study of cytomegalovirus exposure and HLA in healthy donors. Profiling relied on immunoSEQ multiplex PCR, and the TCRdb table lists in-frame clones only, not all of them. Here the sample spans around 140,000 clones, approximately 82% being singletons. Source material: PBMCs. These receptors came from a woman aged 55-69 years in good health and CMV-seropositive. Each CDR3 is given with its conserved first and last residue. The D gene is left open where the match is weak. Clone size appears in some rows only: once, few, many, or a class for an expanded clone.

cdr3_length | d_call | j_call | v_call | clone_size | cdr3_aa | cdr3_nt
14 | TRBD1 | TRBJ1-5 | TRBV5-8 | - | CASSPIDRAQPQHF | TGTGCCAGCAGCCCCATAGACAGGGCCCAGCCCCAGCATTTT
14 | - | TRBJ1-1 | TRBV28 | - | CASSLTEMNTEAFF | TGTGCCAGCAGTTTGACAGAAATGAACACTGAAGCTTTCTTT
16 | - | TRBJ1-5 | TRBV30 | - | CAWTSGRGLGNQPQHF | TGTGCCTGGACCTCCGGCAGGGGTTTGGGCAATCAGCCCCAGCATTTT
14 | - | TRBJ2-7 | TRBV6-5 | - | CASSYGGTNYEQYF | TGTGCCAGCAGTTATGGAGGAACCAACTACGAGCAGTACTTC
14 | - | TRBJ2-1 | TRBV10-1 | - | CAPRGGADYNEQFF | TGCGCCCCAAGAGGGGGGGCTGACTACAATGAGCAGTTCTTC
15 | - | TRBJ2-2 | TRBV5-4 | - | CASSPRDTNTGELFF | TGTGCCAGCAGTCCCCGGGACACCAACACCGGGGAGCTGTTTTTT
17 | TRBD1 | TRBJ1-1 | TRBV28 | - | CASSTKHQGAPLTEAFF | TGTGCCAGCAGTACAAAGCATCAGGGGGCGCCTCTTACTGAAGCTTTCTTT
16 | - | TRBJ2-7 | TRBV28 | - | CASSFGPGTSTYEQYF | TGTGCCAGCAGCTTCGGGCCCGGGACATCCACCTACGAGCAGTACTTC
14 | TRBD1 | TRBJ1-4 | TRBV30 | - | CAWNRDRNNEKLFF | TGTGCCTGGAACCGGGACAGGAATAATGAAAAACTGTTTTTT
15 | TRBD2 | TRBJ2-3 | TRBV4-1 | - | CASSDRSGGTDTQYF | TGCGCCAGCAGCGATCGGAGCGGGGGTACAGATACGCAGTATTTT
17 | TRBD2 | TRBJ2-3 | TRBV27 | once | CASSFFGLAGGTDTQYF | TGTGCCAGCAGTTTTTTCGGACTAGCGGGGGGCACAGATACGCAGTATTTT
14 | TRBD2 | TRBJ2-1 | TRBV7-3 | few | CASSSAGGSQEQFF | TGTGCCAGCAGCTCAGCGGGAGGGTCCCAAGAGCAGTTCTTC
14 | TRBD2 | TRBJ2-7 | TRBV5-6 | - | CASSWTSGSYEQYF | TGTGCCAGCAGCTGGACTAGCGGGAGTTACGAGCAGTACTTC
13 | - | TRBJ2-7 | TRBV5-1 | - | CASSLSGAPEQYF | TGCGCCAGCAGCTTGAGTGGGGCCCCCGAGCAGTACTTC
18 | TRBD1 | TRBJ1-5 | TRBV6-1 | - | CASSGMGQGLRSNQPQHF | TGTGCCAGCAGTGGTATGGGACAGGGTTTAAGGAGTAATCAGCCCCAGCATTTT
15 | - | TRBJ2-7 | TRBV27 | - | CASSFLVDNSYEQYF | TGTGCCAGCAGTTTTCTTGTGGACAACTCCTACGAGCAGTACTTC
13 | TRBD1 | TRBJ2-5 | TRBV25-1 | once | CASRQGAQETQYF | TGTGCCAGCAGACAGGGGGCGCAGGAGACCCAGTACTTC
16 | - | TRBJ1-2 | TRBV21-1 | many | CASSKARDRGLYGYTF | TGTGCCAGCAGCAAAGCGAGGGACAGGGGGCTATATGGCTACACCTTC
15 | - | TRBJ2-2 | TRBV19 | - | CASSIAGVGTGELFF | TGTGCCAGTAGTATAGCAGGGGTCGGCACCGGGGAGCTGTTTTTT
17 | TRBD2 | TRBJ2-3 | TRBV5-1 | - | CASSLALAGGPSDTQYF | TGCGCCAGCAGCTTGGCTCTAGCGGGAGGGCCATCAGATACGCAGTATTTT
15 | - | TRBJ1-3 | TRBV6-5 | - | CASSLTGNSGNTIYF | TGTGCCAGCAGCCTAACAGGAAACTCTGGAAACACCATATATTTT
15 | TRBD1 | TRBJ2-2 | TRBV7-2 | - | CASSHGTGYTGELFF | TGTGCCAGCAGCCACGGGACAGGGTACACCGGGGAGCTGTTTTTT
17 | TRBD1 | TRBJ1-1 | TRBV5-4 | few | CASSPGTGGRRNTEAFF | TGTGCCAGCAGCCCCGGGACAGGGGGCCGGCGGAACACTGAAGCTTTCTTT
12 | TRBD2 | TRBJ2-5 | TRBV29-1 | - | CSGSGIEETQYF | TGCAGCGGCAGCGGGATAGAAGAGACCCAGTACTTC
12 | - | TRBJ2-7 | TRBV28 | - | CASSRLTYEQYF | TGTGCCAGCAGTCGACTAACTTACGAGCAGTACTTC
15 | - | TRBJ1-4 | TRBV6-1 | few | CASSGAGIPGEKLFF | TGTGCCAGCAGTGGGGCCGGGATCCCGGGAGAAAAACTGTTTTTT
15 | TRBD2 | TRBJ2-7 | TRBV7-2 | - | CASSLPSGANPEQYF | TGTGCCAGCAGCTTACCAAGCGGGGCCAACCCCGAGCAGTACTTC
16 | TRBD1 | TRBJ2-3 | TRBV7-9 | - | CASSPGTDLPTDTQYF | TGTGCCAGCAGCCCCGGGACAGACCTTCCCACAGATACGCAGTATTTT
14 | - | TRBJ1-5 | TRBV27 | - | CASSFTGTGQPQHF | TGTGCCAGCAGTTTCACAGGGACGGGGCAGCCCCAGCATTTT
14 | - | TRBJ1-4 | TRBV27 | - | CASSLRGGNEKLFF | TGTGCCAGCAGTCTCAGGGGTGGGAATGAAAAACTGTTTTTT
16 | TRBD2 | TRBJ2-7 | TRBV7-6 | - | CASSLEGGLAGGEQYF | TGTGCCAGCAGCTTAGAGGGGGGACTAGCGGGAGGTGAGCAGTACTTC
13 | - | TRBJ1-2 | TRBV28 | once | CASSPGGWYGYTF | TGTGCCAGCAGTCCTGGGGGGTGGTATGGCTACACCTTC
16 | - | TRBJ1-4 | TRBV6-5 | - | CASSSPRGAPNEKLFF | TGTGCCAGCAGTTCCCCCCGGGGGGCCCCTAATGAAAAACTGTTTTTT
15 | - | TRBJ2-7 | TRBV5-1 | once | CASSLGQGSSYEQYF | TGCGCCAGCAGCTTGGGTCAGGGGAGCTCCTACGAGCAGTACTTC
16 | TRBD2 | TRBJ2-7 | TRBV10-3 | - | CAISGSPGAGAGEQYF | TGTGCCATCAGTGGGTCCCCCGGGGCGGGAGCGGGCGAGCAGTACTTC
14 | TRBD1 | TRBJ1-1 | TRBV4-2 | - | CASIPTGGNTEAFF | TGTGCCAGCATACCGACAGGGGGGAACACTGAAGCTTTCTTT
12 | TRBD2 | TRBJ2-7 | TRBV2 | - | CASGGGTDEQYF | TGTGCCAGCGGGGGGGGGACCGACGAGCAGTACTTC
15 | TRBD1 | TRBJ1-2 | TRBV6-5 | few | CASSSGTGGEDGYTF | TGTGCCAGCAGTTCCGGGACAGGGGGCGAAGATGGCTACACCTTC